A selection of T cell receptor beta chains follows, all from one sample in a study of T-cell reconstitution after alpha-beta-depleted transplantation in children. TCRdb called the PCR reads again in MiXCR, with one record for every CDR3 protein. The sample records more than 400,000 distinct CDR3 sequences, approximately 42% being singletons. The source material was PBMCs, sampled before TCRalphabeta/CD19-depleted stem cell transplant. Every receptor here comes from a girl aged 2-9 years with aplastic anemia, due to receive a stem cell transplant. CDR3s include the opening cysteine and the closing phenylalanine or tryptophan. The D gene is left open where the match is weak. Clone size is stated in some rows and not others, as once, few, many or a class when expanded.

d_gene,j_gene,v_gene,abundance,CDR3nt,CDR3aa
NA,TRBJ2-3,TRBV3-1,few,TGTGCCAGCAGGACTAGGGATACAGATACGCAGTATTTT,CASRTRDTDTQYF
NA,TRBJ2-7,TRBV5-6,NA,TGTGCCAGCAGCTTTACCCCCATCGCCAGGCGGGACGAGCAGTACTTC,CASSFTPIARRDEQYF
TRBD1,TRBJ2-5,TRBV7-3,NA,TGTGCCAGCAGCTTAAGAGGACAGGGGCGAGAGACCCAGTACTTC,CASSLRGQGRETQYF
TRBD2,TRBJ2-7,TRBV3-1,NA,TGTGCCAGCAGCCAAGGTCTTAGCGGGGTCTTGGAGCAGTACTTC,CASSQGLSGVLEQYF
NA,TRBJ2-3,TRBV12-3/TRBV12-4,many,TGTGCCAGCAGTTTGGGTGGCTTAGGGGACGATACGCAGTATTTT,CASSLGGLGDDTQYF
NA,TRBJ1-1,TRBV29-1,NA,TGCAGCGTGCGACCGAGAACGAACACTGAAGCTTTCTTT,CSVRPRTNTEAFF
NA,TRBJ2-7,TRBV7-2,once,TGTGCCAGCAGCCGGAGTACAGGCTACGAGCAGTACTTC,CASSRSTGYEQYF
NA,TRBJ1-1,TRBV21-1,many,TGTGCCAGCACCACCCACGAAGCTTTCTTT,CASTTHEAFF
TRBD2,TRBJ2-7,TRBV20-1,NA,TGCAGTGCTAGAGAGTTGACTAGCGGCCTCGAGCAGTACTTC,CSARELTSGLEQYF
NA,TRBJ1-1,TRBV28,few,TGTGCCAGCAGTTTGGGACTCCGGACGGGTGAAGCTTTCTTT,CASSLGLRTGEAFF
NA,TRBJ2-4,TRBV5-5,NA,TGTGCCAGCAGCTTGTTAGGGGTCAAAAACATTCAGTACTTC,CASSLLGVKNIQYF
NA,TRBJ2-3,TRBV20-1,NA,TGCAGTGCTAGAGGACCCCGGAGCACAGATACGCAGTATTTT,CSARGPRSTDTQYF
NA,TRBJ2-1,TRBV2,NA,TGTGCCAGCAGTCTTGAGGATGCCAGCTCCTACAATGAGCAGTTCTTC,CASSLEDASSYNEQFF
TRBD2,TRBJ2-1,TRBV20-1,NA,TGCAGTGTCAGAGGCGCCGGGACTAGCGGGGGAGGTCAAAATGAGCAGTTCTTC,CSVRGAGTSGGGQNEQFF
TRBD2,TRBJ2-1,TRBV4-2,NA,TGTGCCAGCAGCCGAGGGACTAGCGGGGGGCCCAACTACAATGAGCAGTTCTTC,CASSRGTSGGPNYNEQFF
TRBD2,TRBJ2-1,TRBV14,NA,TGTGCCAGCAGGGTGACTAGCGGGAGGTCCAATGAGCAGTTCTTC,CASRVTSGRSNEQFF
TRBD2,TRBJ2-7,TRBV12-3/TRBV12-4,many,TGTGCCAGCAGTTTATTCGCGGGGGGCTACGAGCAGTACTTC,CASSLFAGGYEQYF
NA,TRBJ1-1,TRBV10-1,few,TGCGCCAGCAGTGAGGGGACGCTCCCCTTCGAACACACTGAAGCTTTCTTT,CASSEGTLPFEHTEAFF
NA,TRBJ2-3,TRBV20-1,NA,TGCAGTGCTAGTGAGGGGGTAGATACGCAGTATTTT,CSASEGVDTQYF
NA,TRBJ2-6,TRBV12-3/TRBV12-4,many,TGTGCCAGCAGCCACTACCTCTCTGGGGCCAACGTCCTGACTTTC,CASSHYLSGANVLTF